The 5 T cell receptor beta chains below come from one sample, sequenced in a study of neurological immune-mediated disorders. MiXCR, run by TCRdb on the 5' RACE reads, gives a single entry per CDR3 protein. Among around 31,000 distinct CDR3 sequences listed, more than 4% were seen once. Sequencing was done on a sample of CD4+ T cells from blood. These TCRs come from a woman aged 40 to 55 in good health.

In its sample, this clonotype was seen many times. The chain carries TRBV18 and TRBJ1-1, with D maybe TRBD1 (5 bases). V lost 6 bases and J lost 0, with 20 bases in between. The CDR3 loop spans 17 amino acids. Germline CDR1 and CDR2: KGHSH and LQKENI. The CDR3 spells CASSLTGGGSMNTEAFF. The CDR3 coding sequence is TGTGCCAGCTCCCTGACGGGGGGGGGATCTATGAACACTGAAGCTTTCTTT.

At least ten counts were recorded for this clonotype. This chain connects TRBV28 to TRBJ1-4, with 11 bases aligning to TRBD1. The ends lost 8 bases at V and 8 bases at J; junction bases unmatched: 13. This CDR3 has 16 amino acids. Germline V gives CDR1 MDHEN, CDR2 SYDVKM. CDR3 region: CASLRDRGGSGEKLFF. The CDR3 DNA sequence: TGTGCCAGCCTCCGGGACAGGGGGGGGTCCGGGGAAAAACTGTTTTTT.

There are many counts of this clonotype. The V call is TRBV5-1, the J call TRBJ2-1, with 11 bases aligning to TRBD1. The CDR3 sequence is 13 residues long. The V gene's germline CDR1 is SGHRS and CDR2 YFSETQ. Unmatched junction bases numbered 1, after V lost 4 bases and J lost 7 bases. CDR3 amino acids: CASSGDRGNEQFF. CDR3 nucleotides: TGCGCCAGCAGCGGGGACAGGGGGAATGAGCAGTTCTTC.

This clonotype has at least ten counts. The J gene is TRBJ2-7, the V gene TRBV20-1; 8 bases map to TRBD1. CDR1 DFQATT and CDR2 SNEGSKA come from the germline V gene (reference sequence). Unmatched junction bases numbered 8, after V lost 2 bases and J lost 2 bases. This CDR3 comprises 15 residues. The CDR3 sequence is CSARNRGYKPYEQYF. CDR3 nucleotide sequence: TGCAGTGCTAGAAACAGGGGGTACAAGCCCTACGAGCAGTACTTC.

This clonotype was picked up many times. The genes are TRBV5-1 and TRBJ1-1; D ambiguous. V dropped 0 bases and J dropped 7 bases, with 10 bases sitting between them. This CDR3 has 13 amino acids. Germline V gene sequence: CDR1 SGHRS, CDR2 YFSETQ. CDR3 residues: CASSLDSHIEAFF. The CDR3 DNA reads TGCGCCAGCAGCTTGGACAGTCACATTGAAGCTTTCTTT.